These 22 T cell receptor beta chains share one sample of origin, sequenced in a study of blood T cells in healthy people across ages. Alongside a J-beta primer mix, a sample-barcoded 5' primer served in a second PCR lasting about 7 to 11 cycles. TCRdb reanalysed the 5' RACE reads using MiXCR and keeps one entry per CDR3 protein. The table records about 800,000 distinct CDR3 sequences, roughly 25% of them present only once. These data were also filed under a second study, of T cells of mothers and their children.

What was sequenced was blood. The source is a boy between 10 and 17 years old in good health.

The CDR3 region is CASSPIPGPETQYF. The CDR3 DNA reads TGTGCCAGCTCACCAATCCCGGGGCCAGAGACCCAGTACTTC. The gene calls are TRBV18 and TRBJ2-5; the D call may be TRBD1 or TRBD2 (5 bases each). This CDR3 has 14 residues. V was shortened by 2 bases and J by 4 bases, with 11 bases between the two germline ends. Germline V gene data show CDR1 as KGHSH and CDR2 as LQKENI.

This clonotype showed up just a few times. One end of the junction does not line up with germline, which may come from a read error. The chain is built from TRBV4-3 and TRBJ1-6; D might be TRBD1 (6 bases). CDR3 length: 16 residues. Germline V gives CDR1 LGHNA, CDR2 YSLEER. In DNA, the CDR3 is TGCGCCAGTAGCCAAGATATAGGGACATGGAATTCACCCCTCCACTTT. It encodes CASSQDIGTWNSPLHF.

Only a few counts were recorded for this clonotype. The chain links TRBV2 to TRBJ1-5, with 8 bases that match TRBD1. Trimming removed 5 bases from V and 4 bases from J; junction bases left unmatched: 7. Germline-derived CDR1 and CDR2 are SNHLY and FYNNEI. The CDR3 runs to 15 residues. DNA of the CDR3: TGTGCCAGCAGTCGGGACAGGATAGTGAATCAGCCCCAGCATTTT. Protein product: CASSRDRIVNQPQHF.

This clonotype has more than one count but fewer than ten. The V and J genes are TRBV5-8 and TRBJ2-5, with a weak D call TRBD1 (6 bases). Trimming stripped 4 bases from V and 1 base from J, with 17 bases between. Looked up from germline, CDR1 is SGHTS and CDR2 is YDEGEE. CDR3 size: 16 residues. CDR3 sequence (DNA): TGTGCCAGCAGCCCTGGGACACGCCGGGCCCAAGAGACCCAGTACTTC. This encodes CASSPGTRRAQETQYF.

This clonotype was observed a handful of times. V is TRBV14 and J is TRBJ2-5, with TRBD2 identical over 11 bases. Trimming at V came to 1 base and at J to 5 bases, leaving 6 bases not matched to a gene. Germline loops: CDR1 SGHDN, CDR2 FVKESK. This CDR3 has 16 residues. The chain's CDR3 is CASSQGLAGFGETQYF. In DNA form, the CDR3 reads TGTGCCAGCAGCCAAGGACTAGCGGGATTCGGTGAGACCCAGTACTTC.

This clonotype turned up a few times. The CDR3 is CATSSGQPYPEQYF. CDR3 bases: TGTGCCACCAGCAGTGGACAGCCGTATCCCGAGCAGTACTTC. The chain combines TRBV15 with TRBJ2-5; D may be TRBD1 (6 bases). The J call may not be correct, given that the DNA end is closer to TRBJ2-7. This CDR3 has 14 residues. Germline values: CDR1 LNHNV, CDR2 YYDKDF (reference sequence).

This clonotype was counted between two and nine times. The chain links TRBV29-1 to TRBJ2-5; 9 bases match TRBD1. The CDR3 sequence is 17 residues long. CDR1 SQVTM and CDR2 ANQGSEA come from the germline V gene. V was pared by 5 bases and J by 7 bases, with 20 bases of the junction left unmatched. The CDR3 bases are TGCAGCGTTACCGGGGACAGGGCGAATGGGTACCGGGGGACCCAGTACTTC. It is translated as CSVTGDRANGYRGTQYF.

This clonotype was seen more than once but under ten times. The rearrangement links TRBV5-6 to TRBJ1-4, with 9 bases fitting TRBD1. Germline values: CDR1 SGHDT, CDR2 YYEEEE. Unmatched junction bases numbered 12, after V lost 1 base and J lost 8 bases. The CDR3 consists of 17 residues. DNA for the CDR3: TGTGCCAGCAGCTTGTACAGGGGGCGCGCCAAGGAAGAAAAACTGTTTTTT. Its protein is CASSLYRGRAKEEKLFF.

This clonotype was seen more than once but under ten times. The chain combines TRBV12-3 or TRBV12-4 with TRBJ2-3, with D unresolved. There are 16 residues in the CDR3. Trimming pared 6 bases from V and 4 bases from J, leaving 20 bases between. The CDR3 sequence is CASSPGRIPLADTQYF. CDR3 DNA sequence: TGTGCCAGCAGCCCAGGACGAATCCCTCTTGCAGATACGCAGTATTTT.

This clonotype occurred a few times. The chain carries TRBV19 and TRBJ2-5; D possibly corresponds to TRBD2 (7 bases). The V end lost 9 bases, the J end lost 0 bases, and 32 bases lay between the germline ends. The CDR3 consists of 20 residues. From germline, CDR1 is LNHDA and CDR2 SQIVND (reference sequence). CDR3 residues: CASSPLVDVGGPRYQETQYF. The CDR3 coding sequence is TGTGCCAGCTCCCCATTAGTCGATGTCGGGGGGCCTCGGTACCAAGAGACCCAGTACTTC.

This clonotype was picked up a small number of times. The chain uses TRBV9 and TRBJ2-1; no reliable D call. CDR3 size: 15 residues. CDR1 is SGDLS and CDR2 is YYNGEE in the germline V gene. V was clipped by 0 bases and J by 3 bases, with 10 bases between them. The CDR3 DNA follows: TGTGCCAGCAGCGTAGGTTACGGCGTCTACAATGAGCAGTTCTTC. Translation gives CASSVGYGVYNEQFF.

The J gene is TRBJ2-5, the V gene TRBV6-5; 11 bases are shared with TRBD2. The J call may be incorrect, as the DNA end agrees better with TRBJ2-7. The CDR3 runs 17 residues. The germline CDR1 and CDR2 sequences are MNHEY and SVGAGI. CDR3 amino acids: CASSYSLETSGEYEQYF. CDR3 sequence (DNA): TGTGCCAGCAGTTACTCTCTCGAGACTAGCGGGGAATACGAGCAGTACTTC.

The V and J genes are TRBV7-9 and TRBJ1-3; maybe TRBD1 (6 bases). The CDR3 consists of 15 residues. Trimming cost V 7 bases and J 2 bases, with 15 bases left between them. Germline V lookup: CDR1 SEHNR, CDR2 FQNEAQ (reference sequence). CDR3 in amino acids: CASNPRGAPGNTIYF. CDR3 nucleotides: TGTGCCAGCAACCCTAGGGGGGCGCCTGGAAACACCATATATTTT. Full variable domain (outside the CDR3, taken from reference TRBV7-9 and TRBJ1-3): DTGVSQNPRHKITKRGQNVTFRCDPISEHNRLYWYRQTLGQGPEFLTYFQNEAQLEKSRLLSDRFSAERPKGSFSTLEIQRTEQGDSAMYLCASNPRGAPGNTIYFGEGSWLTVV.

The sample holds a few counts of this clonotype. In nucleotides, the CDR3 is TGCAGTGCTAGGGTACCAGCAACTAATGAAAAACTGTTTTTT. This sequence encodes CSARVPATNEKLFF. The chain joins TRBV20-1 to TRBJ1-4; the D is unclear. Germline V gives CDR1 DFQATT, CDR2 SNEGSKA (reference sequence). The CDR3 totals 14 residues. Trimming took off 3 bases at V and 0 bases at J, with 8 bases between the two ends.

The chain is built from TRBV29-1 and TRBJ2-7; D not resolved. The CDR3 contains 10 residues. Trimming stripped 4 bases from V and 8 bases from J, with 9 bases between. Looked up from germline, CDR1 is SQVTM and CDR2 is ANQGSEA. CDR3 amino acids: CSVVSVQQYF. The CDR3 nucleotides are TGCAGCGTTGTAAGCGTCCAGCAGTACTTC.

The chain carries TRBV20-1 and TRBJ2-3; no clear D gene. Trimming stripped 5 bases from V and 5 bases from J, with 11 bases between. This CDR3 comprises 12 residues. Germline CDR1 is DFQATT and CDR2 is SNEGSKA (reference sequence). The CDR3 DNA reads TGCAGTGCTGAATATTGGGGAGATACGCAGTATTTT. It is translated as CSAEYWGDTQYF.

The chain uses TRBV7-9 and TRBJ2-5; TRBD1 is a possible D gene (5 bases). With the DNA end fitting TRBJ2-7 better, the J assignment may be wrong. The CDR3 extends over 16 amino acids. Germline CDR1 and CDR2: SEHNR and FQNEAQ (reference sequence). CDR3 protein: CASSHEGVKSSYEQYF. As DNA, the CDR3 is TGTGCCAGCAGCCACGAAGGGGTGAAGAGCTCCTACGAGCAGTACTTC.

CDR3 DNA: TGTGCCAGCAGCCCGACAGGGCTGGGGAGCAATCAGCCCCAGCATTTT. As protein: CASSPTGLGSNQPQHF. This chain uses TRBV7-8 with TRBJ1-5; 7 bases fit TRBD1. The CDR3 spans 16 residues. Germline V gene data show CDR1 as SGHVS and CDR2 as FQNEAQ. Trimming cost V 5 bases and J 1 base; bases outside gene matches: 8. Full variable domain (remainder filled in from reference TRBV7-8 and TRBJ1-5): GAGVSQSPRYKVAKRGQDVALRCDPISGHVSLFWYQQALGQGPEFLTYFQNEAQLDKSGLPSDRFFAERPEGSVSTLKIQRTQQEDSAVYLCASSPTGLGSNQPQHFGDGTRLSIL.

This chain uses TRBV4-1 with TRBJ1-1, with 7 bases matching TRBD1. This CDR3 is built from 14 residues. Trimming took 2 bases from V and 8 from J; bases not matched to a gene: 8. The germline V gene encodes CDR1 MGHRA and CDR2 YSYEKL. CDR3 DNA: TGCGCCAGCAGCCAACTACACGGGACAGCGGAAGCTTTCTTT. Its protein product is CASSQLHGTAEAFF.

V usage is TRBV15 and J usage is TRBJ2-2; 10 nucleotides match TRBD1. Germline values: CDR1 LNHNV, CDR2 YYDKDF (reference sequence). The V and J ends lost 6 bases and 3 bases, in that order; junction bases with no gene match: 4. This CDR3 contains 15 residues. The CDR3 spells CATSAGTGDTGELFF. For the CDR3, the DNA is TGTGCCACCAGTGCCGGGACAGGGGACACCGGGGAGCTGTTTTTT.

This clonotype was counted at least ten times. The genes are TRBV4-1 and TRBJ2-5; the D call may be TRBD1 or TRBD2 (6 bases each). The CDR3 extends over 17 amino acids. CDR1 is MGHRA and CDR2 is YSYEKL in the germline V gene. Deletions cut 0 bases from V and 4 bases from J, with 18 bases between. CDR3 amino acids: CASSQEFRGGGRETQYF. The CDR3, as DNA: TGCGCCAGCAGCCAAGAATTCCGAGGGGGAGGACGAGAGACCCAGTACTTC.

This clonotype was counted between two and nine times. The rearrangement uses TRBV7-3 and TRBJ2-3; weak D call: TRBD2 (6 bases). Germline V gives CDR1 SGHTA, CDR2 FQGTGA. CDR3 size: 16 residues. Trimming took 2 bases from V and 2 from J, leaving 14 bases between them. The CDR3 spells CASSLRRDSHTDTQYF. The CDR3 DNA sequence: TGTGCCAGCAGCTTACGGCGGGACTCCCACACAGATACGCAGTATTTT.